A selection of T cell receptor beta chains follows, all from one sample in a study of OX40 agonist ivuxolimab in advanced cancers. The data were produced by immunoSEQ multiplex PCR, yet TCRdb's version contains in-frame clones alone and is incomplete. The sample has about 29,000 clones, approximately 91% seen once; the top ten hold less than 10%. The sequenced sample was CD4+ or CD8+ T cells sorted from blood, obtained in a trial of the OX40 agonist ivuxolimab. The receptors originated from an adult with an advanced solid tumor such as melanoma, head and neck, liver or kidney cancer. Each CDR3 is given with its conserved first and last residue. Each record gives: D gene, V gene, CDR3 length, J gene, clone size, CDR3 protein, CDR3 DNA. D genes are given only for firm matches. Some rows mark clone size as missing; the rest say once, few, many or name a class of expanded clone.

NA	TRBV7-2	14	TRBJ1-1	NA	CASSSPTVNTEAFF	TGTGCCAGCAGCTCTCCGACAGTGAACACTGAAGCTTTCTTT
TRBD1	TRBV13	14	TRBJ2-7	NA	CASSLGQGAYEQYF	TGTGCCAGCAGCTTAGGGCAGGGGGCCTACGAGCAGTACTTC
NA	TRBV6-6	11	TRBJ1-5	NA	CASRMTGPQHF	TGTGCCAGCAGGATGACAGGGCCCCAGCATTTT
NA	TRBV18	14	TRBJ1-2	NA	CASSPWDVNYGYTF	TGTGCCAGCTCACCATGGGATGTAAACTATGGCTACACCTTC
TRBD2	TRBV9	18	TRBJ2-3	NA	CASSVEGSGVMGTDTQYF	TGTGCCAGCAGCGTAGAGGGTAGCGGGGTGATGGGGACAGATACGCAGTATTTT
NA	TRBV6-6	15	TRBJ1-2	NA	CASSYRQQGFWGYTF	TGTGCCAGCAGTTATAGACAACAGGGATTCTGGGGCTACACCTTC
TRBD2	TRBV9	17	TRBJ2-3	NA	CASSIPVGSGRTDTQYF	TGTGCCAGCAGCATCCCAGTGGGTAGCGGGAGAACAGATACGCAGTATTTT
NA	TRBV5-1	11	TRBJ1-1	NA	CASSSDTEAFF	TGCGCCAGCAGCAGTGACACTGAAGCTTTCTTT
NA	TRBV11-2	13	TRBJ1-1	NA	CASSLVRAAQAFF	TGTGCCAGCAGCTTAGTTCGGGCAGCCCAAGCTTTCTTT
NA	TRBV5-1	17	TRBJ1-1	few	CASSWAAAGTLDTEAFF	TGCGCCAGCAGCTGGGCCGCCGCCGGGACACTAGACACTGAAGCTTTCTTT
NA	TRBV6-5	13	TRBJ1-2	NA	CASSSYGLNGYTF	TGTGCCAGCAGTTCTTACGGGCTCAACGGCTACACCTTC
TRBD1	TRBV9	14	TRBJ1-2	NA	CASSAGQGANGYTF	TGTGCCAGCAGCGCGGGACAGGGGGCGAATGGCTACACCTTC
NA	TRBV27	15	TRBJ2-7	NA	CASSLKTPVRYEQYF	TGTGCCAGCAGTTTAAAGACACCGGTCCGCTACGAGCAGTACTTC
NA	TRBV10-3	12	TRBJ2-7	once	CAISGSSYEQYF	TGTGCCATCTCCGGATCTTCCTACGAGCAGTACTTC
TRBD1	TRBV7-2	12	TRBJ1-2	NA	CARDSGNYGYTF	TGTGCCCGGGACAGTGGGAACTATGGCTACACCTTC
NA	TRBV19	13	TRBJ1-4	NA	CASRDRQNEKLFF	TGTGCCAGTAGAGACAGGCAAAATGAAAAACTGTTTTTT
NA	TRBV9	16	TRBJ1-2	NA	CASSVVPGGSPYGYTF	TGTGCCAGCAGCGTAGTGCCGGGCGGAAGCCCGTATGGCTACACCTTC
TRBD1	TRBV6-6	15	TRBJ1-1	NA	CASSYGWTGVTEAFF	TGTGCCAGCAGTTACGGCTGGACAGGGGTCACTGAAGCTTTCTTT
TRBD1	TRBV19	15	TRBJ2-7	NA	CASSIMGQGAHEQYF	TGTGCCAGTAGTATCATGGGACAGGGGGCCCACGAGCAGTACTTC
TRBD1	TRBV6-5	14	TRBJ1-2	NA	CASRTAGTDYGYTF	TGTGCCAGCAGAACCGCCGGGACAGATTATGGCTACACCTTC
NA	TRBV18	14	TRBJ2-1	NA	CASSPMASYNEQFF	TGTGCCAGCTCACCAATGGCCAGCTACAATGAGCAGTTCTTC
NA	TRBV10-1	15	TRBJ2-3	NA	CASSEGVGAGDTQYF	TGCGCCAGCAGTGAGGGAGTGGGGGCCGGAGATACGCAGTATTTT
NA	TRBV4-1	14	TRBJ1-2	NA	CASSQDGGFGDYTF	TGCGCCAGCAGCCAAGATGGGGGTTTCGGGGACTACACCTTC
TRBD1	TRBV2	16	TRBJ1-2	NA	CASSLSGTGGFYGYTF	TGTGCCAGCAGTCTATCCGGGACAGGGGGCTTCTATGGCTACACCTTC
NA	TRBV5-4	14	TRBJ2-1	NA	CASSLGRSYNEQFF	TGTGCCAGCAGCTTGGGACGGTCCTACAATGAGCAGTTCTTC
NA	TRBV6-1	15	TRBJ1-1	medium-sized	CASSQGGGMNTEAFF	TGTGCCAGCAGCCAGGGTGGAGGGATGAACACTGAAGCTTTCTTT
NA	TRBV11-1	12	TRBJ2-5	NA	CATTGLQETQYF	TGTGCCACCACGGGCCTACAAGAGACCCAGTACTTC
NA	TRBV19	14	TRBJ2-1	NA	CASSPSYGYNEQFF	TGTGCCAGTAGTCCCTCCTACGGGTACAATGAGCAGTTCTTC
TRBD2	TRBV7-9	15	TRBJ2-3	NA	CASSAGLAGSDTQYF	TGTGCCAGCAGCGCGGGACTAGCGGGTTCAGATACGCAGTATTTT
NA	TRBV14	14	TRBJ2-5	NA	CASSLRGRQETQYF	TGTGCCAGCAGCCTGCGGGGCCGTCAAGAGACCCAGTACTTC
NA	TRBV5-6	14	TRBJ2-2	NA	CASSLGRNTGELFF	TGTGCCAGCAGCTTGGGGCGGAACACCGGGGAGCTGTTTTTT
NA	TRBV10-3	14	TRBJ1-5	NA	CASSEDRTNQPQHF	TGTGCCAGCAGTGAAGACAGGACCAATCAGCCCCAGCATTTT
NA	TRBV7-8	14	TRBJ2-1	NA	CASSFLGEANEQFF	TGTGCCAGCAGCTTCTTGGGAGAAGCGAATGAGCAGTTCTTC
TRBD1	TRBV6-6	13	TRBJ2-7	once	CASSLDRAYEQYF	TGTGCCAGCAGTTTAGACAGGGCCTACGAGCAGTACTTC
NA	TRBV6-4	18	TRBJ1-5	NA	CASSDLRDTGLECQPQHF	TGTGCCAGCAGTGACCTTCGGGACACGGGCTTGGAATGTCAGCCCCAGCATTTT
TRBD1	TRBV27	16	TRBJ1-5	NA	CASRPIIDRGDQPQHF	TGTGCCAGCAGGCCAATTATCGACAGGGGTGATCAGCCCCAGCATTTT
NA	TRBV18	15	TRBJ1-2	NA	CASSQLETGLAGYTF	TGTGCCAGCTCACAACTCGAAACAGGGTTGGCTGGCTACACCTTC
NA	TRBV5-6	15	TRBJ2-3	few	CASSLGQGKADTQYF	TGTGCCAGCAGCTTAGGGCAGGGTAAGGCAGATACGCAGTATTTT
NA	TRBV29-1	14	TRBJ2-2	NA	CSAPIGPYTGELFF	TGCAGCGCTCCAATCGGACCTTACACCGGGGAGCTGTTTTTT
TRBD1	TRBV27	14	TRBJ1-1	NA	CASSLGTGYTEAFF	TGTGCCAGCAGTTTGGGGACAGGGTACACTGAAGCTTTCTTT
NA	TRBV11-1	14	TRBJ1-1	NA	CASSPGRANTEAFF	TGTGCCAGCAGCCCCGGTCGGGCGAACACTGAAGCTTTCTTT
NA	TRBV4-3	14	TRBJ2-7	once	CASSQDMRDREQYF	TGCGCCAGCAGCCAAGATATGCGGGACCGCGAGCAGTACTTC
TRBD2	TRBV29-1	16	TRBJ2-3	NA	CSVDWTSGSSADTQYF	TGCAGCGTCGACTGGACTAGCGGGAGTTCCGCGGATACGCAGTATTTT
NA	TRBV2	12	TRBJ2-1	NA	CASSGTTNEQFF	TGTGCCAGCAGTGGGACCACCAATGAGCAGTTCTTC
TRBD1	TRBV7-4	14	TRBJ2-5	NA	CASSYGTGLETQYF	TGTGCCAGCAGCTATGGGACAGGCCTAGAGACCCAGTACTTC
NA	TRBV18	14	TRBJ2-7	NA	CASSARESYYEQYF	TGTGCCAGCTCCGCAAGGGAGTCTTACTACGAGCAGTACTTC
TRBD1	TRBV7-9	12	TRBJ2-7	NA	CASRGTGTEQYF	TGTGCCAGCAGGGGGACAGGGACCGAGCAGTACTTC
TRBD1	TRBV6-6	11	TRBJ2-3	NA	CASTEGAREYF	TGTGCCAGCACCGAGGGGGCTAGGGAGTATTTT
NA	TRBV5-1	10	TRBJ2-5	NA	CASSGETQYF	TGCGCCAGCAGCGGGGAGACCCAGTACTTC
NA	TRBV11-2	13	TRBJ2-3	NA	CASSFGSTDTQYF	TGTGCCAGCAGCTTCGGGAGCACAGATACGCAGTATTTT
TRBD1	TRBV6-1	14	TRBJ1-1	NA	CASRPGTGGTEAFF	TGTGCCAGCAGACCCGGGACAGGGGGCACTGAAGCTTTCTTT
NA	TRBV6-5	16	TRBJ1-5	NA	CASSYSVPWAGQPQHF	TGTGCCAGCAGTTACTCGGTACCATGGGCAGGTCAGCCCCAGCATTTT
NA	TRBV19	14	TRBJ2-5	NA	CASSPRGYQETQYF	TGTGCCAGTAGTCCGCGGGGATACCAAGAGACCCAGTACTTC